The following is a TCR beta chain sequence with its context. V lost 2 bases to trimming and J lost 0 bases, with 8 bases between them. CDR1 SGHVS and CDR2 FQNEAQ come from the germline V gene. This CDR3 region has 15 residues. Authors' processing steps: Counts of nucleated cells, estimated from reference gene primer amplification, were obtained. Using immunoSEQ multiplex PCR, the repertoire was profiled, and TCRdb retains in-frame clones only, with some absent. The DNA gave D and trimming, while V, J and clone size come from that table. Altogether 250,000 to 300,000 clones are present, about 89% being singletons, with the ten largest covering under 2.5%. This specimen comes from a study of blood T cell repertoires in COVID-19. At the level of the study: COVID-19 samples collected from the United States, Italy and Spain covered acute and convalescent phases. Sample material is recorded as cDNA or gDNA derived from T cells, B-cell-depleted T cells, or PBMCs.

This TCR came from a man aged 50 to 60 with acute or convalescent COVID-19. The sequenced material came from peripheral blood. The chain combines TRBV7-8 with TRBJ1-3; D is unresolved. In DNA, the CDR3 is TGTGCCAGCAGCTTACGGCGGGACTCTGGAAACACCATATATTTT. Translation gives CASSLRRDSGNTIYF.